This T cell receptor (beta chain) was sequenced for a study of T cells after yellow fever vaccination. Study-wide background: With SMART-Seq v4 Ultra Low Input, the fractions containing low cell numbers were prepared.

This clonotype was picked up many times. What it binds is not known. The study's findings and limits: Contamination by abundant bulk-population clonotypes could be present in FACS-sorted repertoires. Peaking faster, on day 5 versus 15, the secondary response was nonetheless weaker.

The CDR3 consists of 16 residues. From germline, CDR1 is SEHNR and CDR2 FQNEAQ (reference sequence). Trimming removed 1 base at V and 0 bases at J, with 10 bases between. Synthesis of TCR cDNA relied on 5'RACE template switching, which attached a universal primer site and UMIs. MiXCR, run by TCRdb on the 5' RACE reads, gives a single entry per CDR3 protein. The data contain hundreds of thousands of distinct CDR3 sequences, approximately 4% of them seen just once; the ten biggest clones take up approximately 23%. The J gene is TRBJ2-4, the V gene TRBV7-9; no clear D. The TCR was taken from a man aged 18 to 29 who received the YFV17D yellow fever vaccine. The sample was PBMCs, taken 5 days after the yellow fever booster vaccination. CDR3 coding DNA: TGTGCCAGCAGCTTAGGGGCCGGCATAGCCAAAAACATTCAGTACTTC. The encoded protein is CASSLGAGIAKNIQYF.